Presented here are 20 T cell receptor beta chains from one specimen sequenced in a study of cytomegalovirus exposure and HLA in healthy donors. Amplification used 60 Vbeta primers and 13 Jbeta primers. The assay was immunoSEQ multiplex PCR, and TCRdb's table has in-frame clones only and misses some. The profile shows 200,000 to 250,000 clones, 70% to 90% of them singletons. The sequencing input was PBMCs. The receptors were sampled from a human donor in good health.

The chain carries TRBV7-2 and TRBJ1-1; D unresolved. V was clipped by 1 base and J by 0 bases, with 6 bases between them. The CDR3 runs to 14 residues. Germline V CDR1 and CDR2: SGHTA, FQGNSA. As DNA, the CDR3 is TGTGCCAGCAGCTTAGTCCTCCTGAACACTGAAGCTTTCTTT. Translating it yields CASSLVLLNTEAFF.

The rearrangement uses TRBV11-3 and TRBJ1-1; 12 bases are a match to TRBD1. CDR1 is SGHNT, CDR2 YENEEA, per germline. CDR3 length: 18 amino acids. V lost 1 base and J lost 3; bases outside the gene matches: 9. CDR3: CASSLGGTGGALDTEAFF. As DNA, the CDR3 is TGTGCCAGCAGCTTAGGGGGGACAGGGGGCGCGTTGGACACTGAAGCTTTCTTT.

This clone appeared a single time. This CDR3 reads CASSTDRRAGNTIYF. In DNA form, the CDR3 reads TGTGCCAGCAGTACCGACAGAAGGGCTGGAAACACCATATATTTT. This chain joins TRBV27 and TRBJ1-3; a weak D match, TRBD1 (5 bases). This CDR3 comprises 15 residues. CDR1 is MNHEY, CDR2 SMNVEV, per germline (reference sequence). V lost 5 bases and J lost 2, with 13 bases in between.

This CDR3 reads CASSTLVGGRGETQYF. CDR3 sequence (DNA): TGTGCCAGCAGCACCCTTGTAGGGGGGAGGGGAGAGACCCAGTACTTC. The chain uses TRBV9 and TRBJ2-5, with a tentative D call TRBD2 (7 bases). Trimming shortened V by 4 bases and J by 4 bases, and 20 bases separated the two germline ends. The germline CDR1 and CDR2 sequences are SGDLS and YYNGEE. CDR3 length: 16 residues.

About this clone itself: One end of the junction is discordant with germline, which a read error may explain. The chain carries TRBV18 and TRBJ2-7; TRBD1 matches 9 bases. Germline V CDR1 and CDR2: KGHSH, LQKENI. The CDR3 contains 15 residues. The CDR3 sequence is CASSPPRGQGLGQSF. The CDR3 DNA sequence: TGTGCCAGCTCACCACCGAGGGGACAGGGCCTGGGTCAGAGCTTC.

The rearrangement links TRBV7-9 to TRBJ2-5; 14 positions match TRBD2. This CDR3 is 15 amino acids long. Germline V lookup: CDR1 SEHNR, CDR2 FQNEAQ (reference sequence). Trimming cost V 5 bases and J 4 bases; bases outside gene matches: 3. The CDR3 DNA follows: TGTGCCAGCAGCCAAGGGACTAGCGGGAGAGAGACCCAGTACTTC. Encoded protein: CASSQGTSGRETQYF.

The chain has TRBV6-5 and TRBJ1-1; 8 positions agree with TRBD1. The CDR3 is made up of 15 amino acids. V shed 2 bases and J 6 bases; nucleotides not matched to a gene: 8. In germline, CDR1 is MNHEY, CDR2 SVGAGI. Here the CDR3 DNA reads TGTGCCAGCAGTTACGCGGGGACAGGTACGGCTGAAGCTTTCTTT. Translated: CASSYAGTGTAEAFF.

In regard to this clone: One end of the junction does not line up with germline, which may come from a read error. V and J are TRBV7-9 and TRBJ2-1; no clear D. Germline CDR1 is SEHNR and CDR2 is FQNEAQ (reference sequence). The CDR3 consists of 14 residues. As DNA, the CDR3 is TGTTCCAGCAGCCCCAATAACTGGTCCCAGGCCCCTTTCTTC. As protein: CSSSPNNWSQAPFF.

The V and J genes are TRBV27 and TRBJ2-2; D is ambiguous. The CDR3 sequence is 15 residues long. Between the trimmed V and J ends, which lost 2 bases and 3 bases, there was a span of 10 bases. The germline gives CDR1 MNHEY, CDR2 SMNVEV (reference sequence). The CDR3: CASSLRGSDTGELFF. As DNA, the CDR3 is TGTGCCAGCAGTTTAAGAGGATCAGACACCGGGGAGCTGTTTTTT.

The CDR3 region is CASSFRAGGGTGELFF. The CDR3, as DNA: TGCGCCAGCAGCTTCCGAGCGGGAGGGGGTACCGGGGAGCTGTTTTTT. The chain is built from TRBV5-1 and TRBJ2-2, with 10 positions matching TRBD2. J gave up 5 bases and V 2 bases, and 6 bases lay outside the gene matches. This CDR3 has 16 amino acids. Germline assignment: CDR1 SGHRS and CDR2 YFSETQ.

The chain employs TRBV5-1 and TRBJ2-3, with 15 positions matching TRBD2. CDR3 length: 17 amino acids. The V gene end was trimmed by 0 bases and the J gene end by 5 bases; junction bases not matched to a gene: 4. Germline CDR1 is SGHRS and CDR2 is YFSETQ. The DNA for the CDR3 is TGCGCCAGCAGCTTGGGAGGACTAGCGGGAGGGATAGATACGCAGTATTTT. It is translated as CASSLGGLAGGIDTQYF.

The chain combines TRBV9 with TRBJ1-3; D gene unclear. Germline loops: CDR1 SGDLS, CDR2 YYNGEE. The CDR3 contains 12 residues. V lost 5 bases and J lost 0, with 3 bases in between. The CDR3 sequence is CASRASGNTIYF. The CDR3 coding sequence is TGTGCCAGCAGGGCCTCTGGAAACACCATATATTTT.

V and J are TRBV9 and TRBJ2-1, with 9 bases identical to TRBD1. Germline V gene lookup returns CDR1 SGDLS and CDR2 YYNGEE. V gave up 3 bases and J gave up 9 bases; unmatched junction bases: 13. The CDR3 runs to 16 residues. CDR3: CASSASSGQGRGEQFF. The CDR3 DNA follows: TGTGCCAGCAGCGCGAGTTCGGGACAGGGCCGTGGTGAGCAGTTCTTC.

V and J are TRBV7-2 and TRBJ2-5; a weak D match, TRBD2 (5 bases). Germline V lookup: CDR1 SGHTA, CDR2 FQGNSA. This CDR3 comprises 15 residues. Trimming removed 10 bases at V and 2 bases at J, with 20 bases between. The CDR3 region is CATGPYGLGQETQYF. CDR3 nucleotides: TGTGCCACCGGGCCGTATGGACTGGGACAAGAGACCCAGTACTTC. The full variable domain, in which reference TRBV7-2 and TRBJ2-5 provide the parts outside the CDR3, is GAGVSQSPSNKVTEKGKDVELRCDPISGHTALYWYRQSLGQGLEFLIYFQGNSAPDKSGLPSDRFSAERTGGSVSTLTIQRTQQEDSAVYLCATGPYGLGQETQYFGPGTRLLVL.

This chain joins TRBV19 and TRBJ2-1, with 8 bases fitting TRBD2. The germline gives CDR1 LNHDA, CDR2 SQIVND (reference sequence). The CDR3 is 15 amino acids. Unmatched junction bases numbered 12, after V lost 7 bases and J lost 7 bases. CDR3 sequence: CASIPGAGELNEQFF. In nucleotides, the CDR3 is TGTGCCAGTATCCCCGGAGCGGGAGAATTAAATGAGCAGTTCTTC.

This clone has only one observation. The junction departs from the called germline gene at one end, perhaps through a read error. V usage is TRBV7-9 and J usage is TRBJ2-3; 8 positions agree with TRBD1. This CDR3 contains 15 residues. Germline V gives CDR1 SEHNR, CDR2 FQNEAQ (reference sequence). As DNA, the CDR3 is TGTGCCAGCAGCTCGGGACAGGTTAGCATAGATACGCAGTATTTT. Its protein product is CASSSGQVSIDTQYF.

The chain is built from TRBV7-9 and TRBJ1-2; TRBD1 aligns across 8 bases. The CDR3 totals 15 residues. Losses at the gene ends were 5 bases for V and 2 bases for J; bases not matched to a gene: 7. CDR1 is SEHNR, CDR2 FQNEAQ, per germline (reference sequence). The CDR3, as DNA: TGTGCCAGCAGCAATTGGGACAGGCAAAACTATGGCTACACCTTC. Its protein is CASSNWDRQNYGYTF.

The chain uses TRBV4-1 and TRBJ2-5, with 15 bases that match TRBD2. Trimming took 4 bases from V and 5 from J; bases not matched to a gene: 23. CDR3 length equals 22 residues. In germline, CDR1 is MGHRA, CDR2 YSYEKL. The CDR3 region has the DNA TGCGCCAGCAGCCCTATGGGACTAGCGGGAGGCTTGTCGGCCCCAGACAGGGAGACCCAGTACTTC. Its translation: CASSPMGLAGGLSAPDRETQYF.

This chain connects TRBV5-1 to TRBJ1-3; 9 bases fit TRBD1. The junction had 5 bases not matched to a gene; V was cut back by 4 bases and J by 0 bases. The CDR3 length is 16 residues. CDR1 is SGHRS and CDR2 is YFSETQ in the germline V gene. The CDR3 region has the DNA TGCGCCAGCAGCGCCGGGACAGGGATCTCTGGAAACACCATATATTTT. It encodes CASSAGTGISGNTIYF.

The V call is TRBV5-4, the J call TRBJ1-2, with 8 bases lining up with TRBD1. V gave up 0 bases and J gave up 1 base; unmatched junction bases: 11. The germline V gene has CDR1 SGHNT and CDR2 YYREEE (reference sequence). CDR3 length: 18 amino acids. CDR3 coding DNA: TGTGCCAGCAGCTTGGGGGCAGGGGGCGCGTTAATTAACTATGGCTACACCTTC. It yields the protein CASSLGAGGALINYGYTF.